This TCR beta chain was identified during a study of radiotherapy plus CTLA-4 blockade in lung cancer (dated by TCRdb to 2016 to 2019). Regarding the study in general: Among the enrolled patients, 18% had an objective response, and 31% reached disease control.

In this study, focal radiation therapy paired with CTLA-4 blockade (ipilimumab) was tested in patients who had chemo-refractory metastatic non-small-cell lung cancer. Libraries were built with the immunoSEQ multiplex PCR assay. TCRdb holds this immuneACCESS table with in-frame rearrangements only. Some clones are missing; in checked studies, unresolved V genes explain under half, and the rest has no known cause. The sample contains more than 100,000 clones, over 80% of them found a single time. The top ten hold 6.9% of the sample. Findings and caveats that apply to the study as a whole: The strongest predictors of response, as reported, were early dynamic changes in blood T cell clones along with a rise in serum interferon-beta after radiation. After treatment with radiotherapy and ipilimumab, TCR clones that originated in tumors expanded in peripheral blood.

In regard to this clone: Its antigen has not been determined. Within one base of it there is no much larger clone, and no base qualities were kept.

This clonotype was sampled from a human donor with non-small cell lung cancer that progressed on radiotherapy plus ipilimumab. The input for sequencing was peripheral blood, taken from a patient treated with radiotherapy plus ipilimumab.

In nucleotides, the sequence is TGCGCCAGCAGCTTCCGGGGGCGCGGGAACACAGATACGCAGTATTTT. Its product reads: CASSFRGRGNTDTQYF. The chain joins TRBV5-1 to TRBJ2-3, with the D call perhaps TRBD1 or TRBD2, as 6 bases match in each case. CDR1 SGHRS and CDR2 YFSETQ were looked up in the germline V gene. CDR3 length: 16 amino acids, cysteine to phenylalanine. Solely the CDR3 DNA is kept, with 48 bases framed from the first base. Between the V and J ends, shortened by 2 bases and 2 bases respectively, the junction contains 15 bases.